The 5 T cell receptor beta chains below were found in one sample sequenced in a study of T cell clonality in common variable immunodeficiency. Libraries were prepared by immunoSEQ multiplex PCR; TCRdb keeps only in-frame clonotypes and omits some of them. The data show around 34,000 clones, none appearing only once, with about 1% held by the ten largest. Source material: peripheral blood mononuclear cells. The receptors were gathered from a person between 18 and 70 years old in good health.

This clone appeared a few times. The CDR3 extends 3 residues past the end of the read, so its final part is completed from the germline J gene. The rearrangement uses TRBV2 and TRBJ2-7; 8 bases are shared with TRBD2. Trimming took 8 bases from V and 2 from J; bases not matched to a gene: 8. Germline-derived CDR1 and CDR2 are SNHLY and FYNNEI. The CDR3 extends over 14 amino acids. The CDR3 region is CASQTGTRTYEQYF. The CDR3 bases that were read are TGTGCCAGCCAGACCGGGACTAGGACCTACGAG.

This clone was seen at least ten times. One end of the junction varies from germline; a read error may be responsible. The read ends 3 residues shy of where the CDR3 ends; the end is completed using the germline J gene. The rearrangement joins TRBV4-2 to TRBJ2-1, with a possible D match to TRBD2 (5 bases). The CDR3 is made up of 15 amino acids. Germline V lookup: CDR1 LGHNA, CDR2 YNFKEQ. CDR3 bases read: TGCGCCAGCAGCCAAGAACGGACTGCGGTAACTGAG. Translating gives CASSQERTAVTE. The whole CDR3 is CASSQERTAVTEQFF.

This clone was recorded many times. The sequenced fragment ends 3 residues before the CDR3 boundary, so the rest is inferred from the germline J gene. This chain connects TRBV5-1 to TRBJ2-3; the match to TRBD1 covers 8 bases. CDR3 length: 15 residues. CDR1 and CDR2 from the germline V gene are SGHRS and YFSETQ. With V trimmed by 0 bases and J by 5 bases, 5 bases remained unmatched. The CDR3 region is CASSLVQGAGDTQYF. Partial CDR3 DNA: TGCGCCAGCAGCTTGGTCCAGGGGGCAGGAGATACG.

Points on this clone: Compared with germline, one end of the junction differs, possibly owing to a read error. The missing CDR3 end, 3 residues past where the read stops, is filled in from the germline J gene. The gene calls are TRBV5-1 and TRBJ1-2, with D perhaps matching TRBD1 (5 bases). The CDR3 totals 15 residues. In germline, CDR1 is SGHRS, CDR2 YFSETQ. The CDR3 loop reads CAGSSHGGYDYGYTF. The sequenced CDR3 bases are TGCGCCGGCAGCTCCCACGGGGGGTACGACTATGGC.

This clone showed up many times. The read is 3 residues too short to cover the CDR3 end, so that end is filled in from the germline J gene. The rearrangement joins TRBV19 to TRBJ1-5, with D unclear. V was clipped by 10 bases and J by 3 bases, with 10 bases between them. The CDR3 loop spans 12 amino acids. The germline CDR1 and CDR2 sequences are LNHDA and SQIVND (reference sequence). CDR3 DNA (partial): TGTGCCATCGGGTCTTCCAATCAGCCC. This translates into CAIGSSNQP. The whole CDR3 protein reads CAIGSSNQPQHF.